This T cell receptor (beta chain) was documented in a study of human T cells and chemical hapten exposure. Time point specified: patch test 2, 6 weeks after DPC sensitization. Treatment defined: therapeutic diphenylcyclopropenone sensitization with weekly scalp DPC. With 6 bases removed from V and 10 bases from J, the gap between germline ends came to 12 bases. This CDR3 comprises 11 residues. Via MiXCR, TCRdb re-called the RACE reads, giving one row per CDR3 protein. The table lists about 82,000 distinct CDR3 sequences, less than 8% of them singletons. This clonotype has ten or more counts. The sequenced sample was whole blood, obtained in connection with sensitization to the hapten diphenylcyclopropenone (DPC). This chain connects TRBV12-3 or TRBV12-4 to TRBJ2-5; tentatively, D is TRBD2 (5 bases). This clonotype was sampled from a woman aged 25 to 45 with alopecia areata. Some clones in this sample may be carry-over from other donors' samples. The CDR3 reads CASSVREGQYF. The CDR3 bases are TGTGCCAGCAGCGTAAGAGAGGGCCAGTACTTC.